This paragraph reports one T cell receptor beta chain. Antigen specificity is unknown. Random hexamers were used to reverse transcribe roughly 0.5 to 1 ug of RNA. TCRdb ran MiXCR on the immunoSEQ multiplex PCR reads and lists one entry per CDR3 protein. The sample includes under 250,000 distinct CDR3 sequences, 94% of them seen just once. Negative isolation yielded CD8+ and CD4+ T cells; FACS enriched TEMRA cells. The V end was cut by 0 bases, the J end by 4 bases, with 14 bases between. This CDR3 contains 15 residues. The germline V gene encodes CDR1 SGHRS and CDR2 YFSETQ. The data were taken from a study of CD8 T cells in Susac syndrome. The wider study: Within the group of sequenced Susac syndrome patients, more than 5 had active disease and 8 or 9 were in remission.

Points from the study as a whole: The study admitted that it had a relatively small number of individuals in its TCR sequencing and HLA analysis.

The sequence derives from a human donor with Susac syndrome. The rearrangement joins TRBV5-1 to TRBJ2-7; TRBD1 might be the D (6 bases). What was sequenced was CD4+ T cells from PBMCs. This chain's CDR3 is CASSLEAQGPYEQYF. The CDR3 DNA follows: TGCGCCAGCAGCTTGGAGGCCCAGGGGCCTTACGAGCAGTACTTC.